The rows below give T cell receptor beta chains drawn from one sample of a study of T cell changes during pregnancy in multiple sclerosis. Sequencing was performed with immunoSEQ multiplex PCR; in TCRdb, only in-frame clones are kept and a portion is missing. The table records 14,000 to 15,000 clones, approximately 83% of them present only once. The sequencing used CD8+ T cells from peripheral blood mononuclear cells, collected in the first trimester of pregnancy. All receptors derive from a female donor with multiple sclerosis, enrolled in a pregnancy study. CDR3s include the opening cysteine and the closing phenylalanine or tryptophan. Fields, in order: J gene, V gene, D gene, CDR3 protein. D genes are given only for firm matches.

j_gene: TRBJ2-5
v_gene: TRBV13
d_gene: TRBD2
CDR3aa: CASSSTSGGRETQYF

j_gene: TRBJ2-2
v_gene: TRBV4-2
d_gene: TRBD2
CDR3aa: CASSQDWLAGAVNTGELFF

j_gene: TRBJ2-2
v_gene: TRBV5-1
d_gene: TRBD1
CDR3aa: CASRPLLQGASGTGELFF

j_gene: TRBJ2-1
v_gene: TRBV9
d_gene: TRBD2
CDR3aa: CASSAGAGVGNEQFF

j_gene: TRBJ1-2
v_gene: TRBV9
d_gene: TRBD1
CDR3aa: CASSHGKGQGMGGYTF

j_gene: TRBJ2-7
v_gene: TRBV25-1
d_gene: NA
CDR3aa: CASSEWGHEQYF

j_gene: TRBJ2-7
v_gene: TRBV28
d_gene: TRBD2
CDR3aa: CASGSGSLEQYF

j_gene: TRBJ2-1
v_gene: TRBV5-6
d_gene: TRBD2
CDR3aa: CASSKGLGYNEQFF

j_gene: TRBJ1-1
v_gene: TRBV27
d_gene: TRBD1
CDR3aa: CASSLYNTGVDTEAFF

j_gene: TRBJ1-5
v_gene: TRBV7-8
d_gene: TRBD1
CDR3aa: CASSPWGQGNQPQHF

j_gene: TRBJ2-1
v_gene: TRBV5-6
d_gene: TRBD1
CDR3aa: CASSPGQGGDEQFF

j_gene: TRBJ2-3
v_gene: TRBV6-6
d_gene: TRBD2
CDR3aa: CASSYESGGADTQYF

j_gene: TRBJ2-7
v_gene: TRBV5-4
d_gene: TRBD2
CDR3aa: CASSPLAGGSYEQYF

j_gene: TRBJ1-1
v_gene: TRBV6-4
d_gene: NA
CDR3aa: CASSDKEGGTEAFF

j_gene: TRBJ2-7
v_gene: TRBV28
d_gene: NA
CDR3aa: CASSLYGGVGDTLWYEQYF

j_gene: TRBJ1-2
v_gene: TRBV5-1
d_gene: TRBD1
CDR3aa: CASSYGTAYGYTF

j_gene: TRBJ2-3
v_gene: TRBV4-1
d_gene: NA
CDR3aa: CASSFEGGSTDTQYF

j_gene: TRBJ2-1
v_gene: TRBV2
d_gene: TRBD2
CDR3aa: CASSVGGRAGEQFF

j_gene: TRBJ2-7
v_gene: TRBV9
d_gene: TRBD1
CDR3aa: CASSVGGTGSYEQYF

j_gene: TRBJ2-1
v_gene: TRBV9
d_gene: TRBD2
CDR3aa: CASSVAGAGNEQFF

j_gene: TRBJ1-5
v_gene: TRBV6-6
d_gene: NA
CDR3aa: CASRAPRINQPQHF

j_gene: TRBJ2-7
v_gene: TRBV27
d_gene: NA
CDR3aa: CASSLGRDLHEQYF

j_gene: TRBJ2-3
v_gene: TRBV4-1
d_gene: TRBD1
CDR3aa: CASSQGQLTDTQYF

j_gene: TRBJ2-1
v_gene: TRBV19
d_gene: NA
CDR3aa: CASSIQGISYNEQFF

j_gene: TRBJ2-3
v_gene: TRBV7-9
d_gene: TRBD2
CDR3aa: CASIGGGSTDTQYF

j_gene: TRBJ1-2
v_gene: TRBV27
d_gene: NA
CDR3aa: CASSLRQNYGYTF

j_gene: TRBJ2-3
v_gene: TRBV2
d_gene: TRBD2
CDR3aa: CASSEGGAGGITPTDTQYF

j_gene: TRBJ2-3
v_gene: TRBV5-1
d_gene: TRBD2
CDR3aa: CASSPGLRVDTDTQYF

j_gene: TRBJ2-2
v_gene: TRBV7-9
d_gene: TRBD1
CDR3aa: CASSRAQGTTGELFF